Presented here are 3 T cell receptor beta chains from one specimen sequenced in a study of tissue T cells after allogeneic stem cell transplantation. TCRdb's copy holds only in-frame clones and misses some; the assay was immunoSEQ multiplex PCR. The sample includes about 10,000 clones, roughly 49% of them seen just once. Time point described: mouse harvest day 7 after allogeneic transplant. Tail vein injection delivered 10^7 T-cell-depleted bone marrow cells and 10^6 splenic CD5+ T cells. The sequencing sample was made of gut tissue. These receptors were taken from a female BALB/c mouse given C57BL/6 T cells with graft-versus-host disease after an allogeneic hematopoietic cell transplant.

For this clone: Gene names and germline match the mouse. The read is 1 residue too short to cover the CDR3 end, so that end is filled in from the germline J gene. This rearrangement joins TRBV26 to TRBJ2-1; a weak D match, TRBD1 (5 bases). The V and J ends lost 5 bases and 1 base respectively, with 6 bases between them. CDR1 is KGHPV and CDR2 is FQNQEV in the germline V gene (reference sequence). The CDR3 is 13 amino acids. CDR3 loop: CASSSGNYAEQFF. CDR3 bases read: TGTGCCAGCAGTTCAGGGAACTATGCTGAGCAGTTC.

Details on this clone: Each gene name is a mouse one. From the germline J gene comes the end of the CDR3, since the read stops 1 residue before it. V gene TRBV19 combines with J gene TRBJ1-2, with a tentative D call TRBD1 (6 bases). The CDR3 is made up of 12 amino acids. V lost 4 bases, J lost 4 bases, and 8 bases lay in between. The V gene's germline CDR1 is FNHDT and CDR2 SITEND (reference sequence). This chain's CDR3 is CASSQGISDYTF. The sequenced part of the CDR3 DNA is TGTGCCAGCAGTCAGGGGATCTCCGACTACACC.

On this clone: Germline and genes here are mouse. The DNA ends 1 residue before the CDR3 does, and the rest of the CDR3 is filled in from the germline J gene. The chain employs TRBV5 and TRBJ2-5, with D uncertain. Trimming removed 4 bases from V and 0 bases from J, with 8 bases in between. This CDR3 spans 14 amino acids. Germline CDR1 reads LGHNA; CDR2 reads YNLKQL (reference sequence). CDR3 region: CASSPRINQDTQYF. The sequenced CDR3 bases are TGTGCCAGCAGCCCCCGAATTAACCAAGACACCCAGTAC.